This is a list of T cell receptor beta chains from one sample in a study of T cells in Graves' hyperthyroidism and ophthalmopathy. Via MiXCR, TCRdb re-called the multiplex PCR reads, giving one row per CDR3 protein. Found here are some 510,000 distinct CDR3 sequences, about a fifth of them singletons; the top ten hold less than 30%. Sequencing was performed on blood. Receptor source: a man aged 18 to 29 with Graves' hyperthyroidism. CDR3s include the opening cysteine and the closing phenylalanine or tryptophan. The D gene is left open where the match is weak. The size of a clone is reported for some rows only, either as once, few or many, or as a class for expanded clones.

- TRBJ2-4 TRBV11-2 few CASSASAFLAKNIKYF TGTGCCAGCAGCGCAAGTGCATTCTTAGCCAAAAACATTAAGTACTTC
- TRBJ2-5 TRBV28 many CASKDRAQETQYF TGTGCCAGCAAGGACAGAGCCCAAGAGACCCAGTACTTC
- TRBJ2-7 TRBV12-3/TRBV12-4 many CASSLARWTETGYEQYF TGTGCCAGCAGTTTAGCGCGTTGGACCGAGACTGGATACGAGCAGTACTTC
TRBD1 TRBJ2-7 TRBV28 - CASQQGVAYEQYF TGTGCCAGTCAACAGGGGGTGGCCTACGAGCAGTACTTC
- TRBJ1-1 TRBV10-3 once CAIRGGPEAFF TGTGCCATCAGGGGTGGGCCTGAAGCTTTCTTT
- TRBJ2-5 TRBV6-5 many CASSLQDYQETQYF TGTGCCAGCAGTCTACAGGATTACCAAGAGACCCAGTACTTC
- TRBJ1-1 TRBV7-3 many CASSLWAATEAFF TGTGCCAGCAGCTTATGGGCGGCTACTGAAGCTTTCTTT
TRBD1 TRBJ1-2 TRBV5-1 few CASSEGQGLGYTF TGCGCCAGCAGCGAGGGACAGGGTCTCGGCTACACCTTC
- TRBJ1-5 TRBV27 - CASGSGTTNQPQHF TGTGCCAGCGGGTCCGGGACAACCAATCAGCCCCAGCATTTT
- TRBJ1-5 TRBV12-3/TRBV12-4 - CASSLALGPGGNQPQHF TGTGCCAGCAGTTTAGCGCTAGGACCAGGAGGCAATCAGCCCCAGCATTTT
TRBD1 TRBJ1-2 TRBV19 - CASRPPDRDRGGYTF TGTGCCAGTAGGCCTCCTGACCGGGACAGGGGCGGCTACACCTTC
- TRBJ2-2 TRBV6-1 few CASTNLGLNTGELFF TGTGCCAGCACCAACCTAGGACTGAACACCGGGGAGCTGTTTTTT
- TRBJ1-1 TRBV14 few CASSQEVLGAEAFF TGTGCCAGCAGCCAAGAAGTCTTGGGAGCTGAAGCTTTCTTT
TRBD2 TRBJ2-5 TRBV13 many CASSPGLAGEVTQYF TGTGCCAGCAGCCCCGGACTAGCGGGAGAGGTGACCCAGTACTTC
- TRBJ1-2 TRBV5-1 few CVSSLGTTENYGYTF TGCGTCAGCAGCTTGGGAACGACAGAAAACTATGGCTACACCTTC
TRBD1 TRBJ2-7 TRBV20-1 - CSAPRGRSYEQYF TGCAGTGCCCCCAGGGGGCGATCCTACGAGCAGTACTTC
- TRBJ1-5 TRBV19 - CASRERGSYQPQHF TGTGCCAGTAGGGAAAGGGGTAGTTATCAGCCCCAGCATTTT
- TRBJ1-1 TRBV6-1 - CASSEVGGRTEAFF TGTGCCAGCAGTGAAGTGGGGGGACGGACTGAAGCTTTCTTT
- TRBJ2-7 TRBV20-1 many CSPRSWTGDEQYF TGCAGTCCTCGAAGTTGGACCGGCGACGAGCAGTACTTC
- TRBJ2-7 TRBV6-5 many CASSYPGHGHPYEQYF TGTGCCAGCAGTTATCCGGGACACGGGCATCCTTACGAGCAGTACTTC
TRBD1 TRBJ2-7 TRBV6-1 many CASSPDRVNYEQYF TGTGCCAGCAGTCCCGACAGGGTAAACTACGAGCAGTACTTC
- TRBJ1-2 TRBV27 - CASSFGQTNYGYTF TGTGCCAGCAGTTTCGGACAGACGAACTATGGCTACACCTTC
- TRBJ2-7 TRBV11-2 many CASSLGPNIYEQYF TGTGCCAGCAGCTTAGGGCCTAACATCTACGAGCAGTACTTC
TRBD1 TRBJ2-7 TRBV30 many CAWSVGQGAGEQYF TGTGCCTGGAGTGTAGGACAGGGGGCAGGCGAGCAGTACTTC
- TRBJ2-7 TRBV19 many CASSIGTGDPYEQYF TGTGCCAGTAGTATCGGAACAGGTGACCCCTACGAGCAGTACTTC
- TRBJ2-2 TRBV7-2 many CASSFSRGTGELFF TGTGCCAGCAGCTTCTCGCGGGGCACCGGGGAGCTGTTTTTT
- TRBJ2-7 TRBV28 many CASTLLTGVGEQYF TGTGCCAGCACCCTCCTGACGGGGGTGGGCGAGCAGTACTTC
TRBD1 TRBJ1-3 TRBV5-6 - CASSFDRVASGNTIYF TGTGCCAGCAGCTTCGACAGGGTAGCCTCTGGAAACACCATATATTTT
- TRBJ2-2 TRBV7-2 few CASSLEIRRGELFF TGTGCCAGCAGCTTAGAAATCCGGAGAGGGGAGCTGTTTTTT
- TRBJ1-2 TRBV4-1 many CASSPRAGSNYGYTF TGCGCCAGCAGCCCCCGTGCAGGATCTAACTATGGCTACACCTTC
- TRBJ2-7 TRBV2 - CAIRESSSYEQYF TGTGCCATAAGAGAGTCGAGCTCCTACGAGCAGTACTTC
TRBD1 TRBJ1-5 TRBV28 few CASSPQGAFNQPQHF TGTGCCAGCAGTCCACAGGGGGCCTTCAATCAGCCCCAGCATTTT
TRBD1 TRBJ2-7 TRBV7-2 - CASRLRQGRGEQYF TGTGCCAGCAGGCTTCGACAGGGCCGGGGCGAGCAGTACTTC
- TRBJ2-7 TRBV28 many CASSLPPQGGEQYF TGTGCCAGCAGTTTGCCCCCTCAGGGGGGCGAGCAGTACTTC
TRBD1 TRBJ1-1 TRBV7-8 many CASSFSGQGLNTEAFF TGTGCCAGCAGCTTCTCGGGACAGGGCCTGAACACTGAAGCTTTCTTT
TRBD2 TRBJ2-5 TRBV7-9 many CASSLGLADETQYF TGTGCCAGCAGCTTAGGTCTAGCGGATGAGACCCAGTACTTC
- TRBJ2-5 TRBV24-1 many CATSDPRRGGETQYF TGTGCCACCAGTGATCCCCGACGGGGCGGTGAGACCCAGTACTTC
TRBD1 TRBJ2-5 TRBV29-1 - CSVFGGRGRSGETQYF TGCAGCGTATTCGGAGGCAGGGGGCGATCAGGAGAGACCCAGTACTTC
- TRBJ2-4 TRBV28 - CASSLQPGQRNIKYF TGTGCCAGCAGTTTGCAACCGGGACAAAGAAACATTAAGTACTTC
- TRBJ1-1 TRBV28 many CASSLGQGYTEAFF TGTGCCAGCAGTTTAGGCCAGGGGTACACTGAAGCTTTCTTT
- TRBJ2-4 TRBV15 - CATSHGVKAKNIQYF TGTGCCACCAGCCACGGCGTCAAGGCCAAAAACATTCAGTACTTC
- TRBJ1-1 TRBV20-1 - CSARTTGTHMNTEDFF TGCAGTGCTAGAACTACCGGGACCCACATGAACACTGAAGATTTCTTT
- TRBJ2-7 TRBV29-1 - CSVETGSGQYF TGCAGCGTTGAAACGGGGTCCGGGCAGTACTTC
- TRBJ1-1 TRBV18 few CASSRDGENTEAFF TGTGCCAGCTCTCGGGACGGAGAGAACACTGAAGCTTTCTTT
- TRBJ2-5 TRBV20-1 - CSAGSGTPKETQYF TGCAGTGCCGGGAGCGGGACACCCAAAGAGACCCAGTACTTC
- TRBJ1-1 TRBV7-2 - CASSLDVSRTEAFF TGTGCCAGCAGCTTAGACGTTTCGCGCACTGAAGCTTTCTTT
- TRBJ2-2 TRBV12-3/TRBV12-4 many CASSLGRDATGELFF TGTGCCAGCAGTTTAGGCAGGGATGCAACCGGGGAGCTGTTTTTT
TRBD2 TRBJ2-2 TRBV7-3 many CASSPRAGGRSRFTGELFF TGTGCCAGCAGCCCCCGAGCGGGGGGGCGATCTCGGTTCACCGGGGAGCTGTTTTTT
- TRBJ1-2 TRBV20-1 many CSARDFRYGYTF TGCAGTGCAAGGGATTTTCGCTATGGCTACACCTTC
- TRBJ1-2 TRBV9 many CASRNSPYGYTF TGTGCCAGCAGGAACAGCCCCTATGGCTACACCTTC
TRBD2 TRBJ2-7 TRBV7-9 - CASSPRTSAAYEQYF TGTGCCAGCAGCCCGCGGACTAGCGCTGCCTACGAGCAGTACTTC
TRBD2 TRBJ2-5 TRBV28 - CASSPGGAGASETQYF TGTGCCAGCAGCCCTGGGGGAGCGGGGGCCTCAGAGACCCAGTACTTC
TRBD1 TRBJ1-5 TRBV28 many CASSYGTGASSNQPQHF TGTGCCAGCAGTTATGGGACAGGGGCGAGTAGCAATCAGCCCCAGCATTTT
- TRBJ1-6 TRBV5-6 few CASSVGKGADSPLHF TGTGCCAGCAGTGTCGGGAAGGGTGCTGATTCACCCCTCCACTTT
TRBD1 TRBJ2-7 TRBV5-1 many CASSLGQTTYEQYF TGCGCCAGCAGCCTGGGACAGACTACCTACGAGCAGTACTTC
- TRBJ2-3 TRBV9 few CASSLARADTQYF TGTGCCAGCAGCCTGGCGCGGGCAGATACGCAGTATTTT
- TRBJ1-1 TRBV2 many CATLRGGAEAFF TGTGCCACCCTAAGGGGGGGAGCTGAAGCTTTCTTT
- TRBJ1-2 TRBV28 many CASSSGPGDGYTF TGTGCCAGCAGTTCGGGGCCAGGAGATGGCTACACCTTC
TRBD1 TRBJ1-2 TRBV28 many CASSFQTGNYGYTF TGTGCCAGCAGTTTCCAGACAGGGAACTATGGCTACACCTTC
TRBD1 TRBJ1-2 TRBV6-5 few CASSSRQGKGYTF TGTGCCAGCAGCTCTCGACAGGGAAAAGGCTACACCTTC